The clone carrying this TCR beta chain was picked up one time. The antigen is not known. Assay used: immunoSEQ multiplex PCR; TCRdb lists only in-frame clones, some missing. The repertoire includes 13,000 or so clones, approximately 89% of them detected once, and 2.7% sits in the top ten. Germline V lookup: CDR1 LGHNA, CDR2 YSLEER. V lost 3 bases to trimming and J lost 0 bases, with 9 bases between them. This CDR3 is built from 15 residues. This sample is part of a study of T cells in localized non-small cell lung cancer. Study results and caveats: Detection in adjacent lung was observed for a median about 56 of the top 100 tumor clones. As only one tumor region underwent sequencing, heterogeneity remains possible. Longer overall survival associated with higher blood T cell density; shorter survival with higher adjacent-lung clonality. Adjacent uninvolved lung tissue had the highest T cell clonality, exceeding tumor.

This clonotype originated in a man aged 40-75 years with stage III lung adenocarcinoma. This chain connects TRBV4-3 to TRBJ2-1, with D hard to call. The sample in question was peripheral blood mononuclear cells, obtained before any cancer treatment. CDR3 DNA: TGCGCCAGCAGCCACTCCCGAGGCTCCTACAATGAGCAGTTCTTC. It specifies CASSHSRGSYNEQFF.